This T cell receptor (beta chain) was captured by sequencing in a study of T cells in Graves' hyperthyroidism and ophthalmopathy. RNA transcripts gave rise to amplified TCR beta CDR3 regions. HTBI primers drove first-round RT-PCR of the TCR CDR3. TCRdb reprocessed the multiplex PCR reads via MiXCR and lists one record per CDR3 protein. The table has 300,000 to 450,000 distinct CDR3 sequences, about a sixth seen once. This receptor was taken from a woman aged 40 to 50 with Graves' ophthalmopathy. Sequenced input: blood.

Here the CDR3 reads CASSFFGTGSYEQYF. The CDR3 coding sequence is TGTGCCAGCAGTTTTTTTGGGACAGGGTCCTACGAGCAGTACTTC. This sequence joins TRBV28 and TRBJ2-7; 9 bases line up with TRBD1. The length of the CDR3 is 15 residues. With 3 bases clipped from V and 1 base from J, the junction kept 4 bases outside the gene matches. Germline-derived CDR1 and CDR2 are MDHEN and SYDVKM.